The subject of this entry is one T cell receptor beta chain. No antigen is known for it. Other DNA sequences from this sample encode an identical CDR3 as well. The data are from a study of lymphopenia after photon versus proton radiotherapy. In germline, CDR1 is SGHDT, CDR2 YYEEEE. V shed 4 bases and J 0 bases; nucleotides not matched to a gene: 3. This CDR3 has 15 residues. Data came from immunoSEQ multiplex PCR; TCRdb stores just in-frame clones and leaves some out. The table has tens of thousands of clones, 86% seen once. Whole-study results and caveats: A bigger post-nadir fall in TCR diversity correlated inversely with survival time in deceased patients. Under photons, naive T cells and diversity fell while effector/memory populations rose. Survival link was tested only in deceased patients; proton benefit remains a possibility. After the lymphocyte nadir, photon-treated repertoires showed oligoclonal expansion, especially of CD8+ Temra cells.

Source: peripheral blood, taken from a patient treated with proton-based radiotherapy. The TCR sequence derives from a woman between 70 and 85 years old with pancreatic cancer. Some clones in this sample may be carry-over from other donors' samples. This chain links TRBV5-6 with TRBJ2-1; 8 bases are shared with TRBD2. This CDR3 reads CASSPLAGSYNEQFF. The CDR3, as DNA: TGTGCCAGCAGCCCCCTAGCGGGCTCCTACAATGAGCAGTTCTTC.